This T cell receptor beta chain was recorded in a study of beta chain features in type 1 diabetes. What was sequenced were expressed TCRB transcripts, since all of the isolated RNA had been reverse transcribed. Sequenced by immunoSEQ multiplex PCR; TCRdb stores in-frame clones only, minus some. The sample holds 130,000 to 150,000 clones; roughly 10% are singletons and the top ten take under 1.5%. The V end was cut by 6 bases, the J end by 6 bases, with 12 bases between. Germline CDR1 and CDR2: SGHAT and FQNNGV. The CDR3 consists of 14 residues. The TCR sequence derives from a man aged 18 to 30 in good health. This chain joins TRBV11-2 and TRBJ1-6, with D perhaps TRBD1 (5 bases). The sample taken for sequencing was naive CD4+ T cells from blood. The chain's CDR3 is CASSSGTGNSPLHF. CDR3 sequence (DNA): TGTGCCAGCAGTTCCGGGACTGGTAATTCACCCCTCCACTTT.